This T cell receptor beta chain was observed in a study of T cell repertoires in cytomegalovirus infection. TCRdb recomputed calls from the reads with MiXCR, one row per CDR3 protein. In the table there are more than 650,000 distinct CDR3 sequences, approximately 34% of which are singletons. This CDR3 spans 17 amino acids. CDR1 is MGHDK and CDR2 is SYGVNS in the germline V gene. Unmatched junction bases numbered 14, after V lost 4 bases and J lost 8 bases. General study findings and limits: The ex vivo response was dominated by HLA-C-restricted CMV-specific TCR beta clonotypes.

This clonotype came up a few times. What it recognizes is unknown. Sequenced: PBMCs. V gene TRBV25-1 combines with J gene TRBJ2-1; TRBD2 matches 10 bases. This clonotype was obtained from a human donor in good health (CMV status not recorded). Some clones in this sample may be carry-over from other donors' samples. The CDR3 coding sequence is TGTGCCAGCAGTGCAAGCGGGAGGGGACCCTCTGGCTATGAGCAGTTCTTC. Amino acids: CASSASGRGPSGYEQFF.